A selection of T cell receptor beta chains follows, all from one sample in a study of CXCR3-negative and CXCR3-positive naive CD8 T cells. For each CDR3 protein, TCRdb gives one entry from its re-call of the 5' RACE reads, without DNA. Recorded for this sample: tens of thousands of distinct CDR3 sequences. Sample: memory CD8+ T cells from blood. Receptors originate from a human donor in good health. Some clones in this sample may be carry-over from other donors' samples. Both conserved end residues are part of each CDR3. The order of the fields is V gene, J gene, CDR3 protein.

v_gene: TRBV6-5; j_gene: TRBJ2-7; CDR3aa: CASSKRQFHEQYF
v_gene: TRBV12-3/TRBV12-4; j_gene: TRBJ1-5; CDR3aa: CASSFGGSNQPQHF
v_gene: TRBV7-3; j_gene: TRBJ2-1; CDR3aa: CASSLWTSGGAIGEQFF
v_gene: TRBV20-1; j_gene: TRBJ2-2; CDR3aa: CSSHGKNTGELFF
v_gene: TRBV2; j_gene: TRBJ2-5; CDR3aa: CASSELAMETQYF
v_gene: TRBV14; j_gene: TRBJ2-3; CDR3aa: CASSHFLAGPAPDTQYF
v_gene: TRBV19; j_gene: TRBJ1-1; CDR3aa: CASSIGHLNTEAFF
v_gene: TRBV4-2; j_gene: TRBJ2-2; CDR3aa: CASSTSNTGELFF
v_gene: TRBV9; j_gene: TRBJ2-1; CDR3aa: CASSAGGSDEQFF
v_gene: TRBV20-1; j_gene: TRBJ2-1; CDR3aa: CSATTGEAYNEQFF
v_gene: TRBV7-9; j_gene: TRBJ2-1; CDR3aa: CASSLAQTGTHEQFF